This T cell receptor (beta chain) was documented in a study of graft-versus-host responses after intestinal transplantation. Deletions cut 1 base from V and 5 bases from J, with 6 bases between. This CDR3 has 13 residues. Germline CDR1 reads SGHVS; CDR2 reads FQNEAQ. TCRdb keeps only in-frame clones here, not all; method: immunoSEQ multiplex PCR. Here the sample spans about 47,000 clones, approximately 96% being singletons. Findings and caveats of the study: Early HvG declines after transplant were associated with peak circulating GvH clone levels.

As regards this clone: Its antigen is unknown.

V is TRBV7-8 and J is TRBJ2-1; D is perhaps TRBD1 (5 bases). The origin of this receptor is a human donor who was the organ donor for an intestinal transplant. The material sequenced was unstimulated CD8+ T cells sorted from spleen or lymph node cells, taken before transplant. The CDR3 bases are TGTGCCAGCAGCTTAGGACAGAACAATGAGCAGTTCTTC. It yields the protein CASSLGQNNEQFF. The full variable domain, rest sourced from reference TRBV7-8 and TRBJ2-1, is GAGVSQSPRYKVAKRGQDVALRCDPISGHVSLFWYQQALGQGPEFLTYFQNEAQLDKSGLPSDRFFAERPEGSVSTLKIQRTQQEDSAVYLCASSLGQNNEQFFGPGTRLTVL.